This T cell receptor beta chain was identified during a study of PD-1 blockade in classical Hodgkin lymphoma. Data came from immunoSEQ multiplex PCR; TCRdb stores just in-frame clones and leaves some out. The data contain nearly 25,000 clones, less than 90% of them singletons. CDR3 length: 15 residues. Germline V gives CDR1 MNHEY, CDR2 SVGAGI. V lost 2 bases, J lost 6 bases, and 7 bases stayed unmatched. Every patient relapsed after autologous stem cell transplantation, and brentuximab vedotin exposure varied. CD4+ T cells were purified from thawed PBMCs by magnetic negative selection. The specimen was CD4+ T cells from blood, collected at baseline. The chain employs TRBV6-5 and TRBJ2-1, with 7 bases that match TRBD2. The TCR was taken from a human donor with classical Hodgkin lymphoma. The CDR3 DNA reads TGTGCCAGCAGTTACACCACCCGGACTAGCAATGAGCAGTTCTTC. Protein product: CASSYTTRTSNEQFF.